The 32 T cell receptor beta chains given below trace back to one sample, sequenced in a study of early T cells in non-severe SARS-CoV-2 infection. TCRdb fed the 5' RACE reads into MiXCR, producing one record per CDR3 protein. The data contain 70,000 to 85,000 distinct CDR3 sequences, about 12% of them singletons. The specimen was whole blood. These receptors were obtained from an adult who was a healthcare worker with PCR-confirmed SARS-CoV-2 infection or an uninfected control (not recorded which).

This clonotype was recorded at least ten times. CDR3 residues: CATSDFTPNTGELFF. The CDR3 DNA reads TGTGCCACCAGTGATTTCACACCGAACACCGGGGAGCTGTTTTTT. This chain connects TRBV24-1 to TRBJ2-2, with D unclear. Germline CDR1 is KGHDR and CDR2 is SFDVKD. Trimming removed 1 base at V and 0 bases at J, with 5 bases between. CDR3 length: 15 residues.

This clonotype was detected many times. The chain is built from TRBV19 and TRBJ2-6, with D possibly matching TRBD1 (6 bases). This CDR3 is built from 16 residues. Deletions cut 3 bases from V and 0 bases from J, with 9 bases between. Germline V gene data show CDR1 as LNHDA and CDR2 as SQIVND (reference sequence). CDR3 residues: CASSITGTSGANVLTF. CDR3 DNA sequence: TGTGCCAGTAGTATCACAGGGACCTCTGGGGCCAACGTCCTGACTTTC. The variable domain in full, completed from reference TRBV19 and TRBJ2-6, reads DGGITQSPKYLFRKEGQNVTLSCEQNLNHDAMYWYRQDPGQGLRLIYYSQIVNDFQKGDIAEGYSVSREKKESFPLTVTSAQKNPTAFYLCASSITGTSGANVLTFGAGSRLTVL.

This clonotype was counted a few times. This rearrangement joins TRBV5-1 to TRBJ2-3; tentatively, D is TRBD2 (6 bases). CDR1 SGHRS and CDR2 YFSETQ come from the germline V gene. The V and J ends lost 4 bases and 2 bases respectively, with 17 bases between them. This CDR3 is 16 amino acids long. CDR3 nucleotides: TGCGCCAGCAGCCCTGGCTCAGCGGGTTTCACAGATACGCAGTATTTT. This sequence encodes CASSPGSAGFTDTQYF.

At least ten counts were recorded for this clonotype. This chain links TRBV5-5 with TRBJ1-2; D might be TRBD1 (6 bases). The germline V gene encodes CDR1 SGHKS and CDR2 YYEKEE (reference sequence). V was shortened by 3 bases and J by 1 base, with 13 bases between the two germline ends. The CDR3 consists of 15 residues. CDR3 sequence: CASSSPRGVNYGYTF. The CDR3 DNA reads TGTGCCAGCAGCTCTCCCAGGGGCGTTAACTATGGCTACACCTTC.

This clonotype was picked up many times. V is TRBV20-1 and J is TRBJ2-7; D might be TRBD1 (5 bases). V was cut by 5 bases and J by 2 bases, with 16 bases left in between. The germline V gene encodes CDR1 DFQATT and CDR2 SNEGSKA (reference sequence). This CDR3 comprises 14 residues. The CDR3 loop reads CSASETVDTYEQYF. Written as DNA, the CDR3 is TGCAGTGCTTCGGAGACAGTTGATACCTACGAGCAGTACTTC.

This clonotype was seen ten or more times. J is TRBJ2-1 and V is TRBV6-6; D not certain. Germline CDR1 is MNHNY and CDR2 is SVGAGI (reference sequence). The CDR3 loop spans 13 amino acids. Trimming removed 2 bases from V and 10 bases from J, with 12 bases in between. The DNA for the CDR3 is TGTGCCAGCAGTTACCCTGACTCCTGGGAGCAGTTCTTC. Amino acids: CASSYPDSWEQFF.

This chain connects TRBV30 to TRBJ2-6; D ambiguous. The V gene lost 4 bases and the J gene lost 2 bases, with 12 bases spanning the gap. The CDR3 extends over 15 amino acids. Germline V CDR1 and CDR2: GTSNPN, SVGIG (reference sequence). CDR3 coding DNA: TGTGCCTGGAACCCGCTGGGGACTGGGGCCAACGTCCTGACTTTC. Encoded protein: CAWNPLGTGANVLTF. Combining the CDR3 with reference TRBV30 and TRBJ2-6 gives the whole variable domain SQTIHQWPATLVQPVGSPLSLECTVEGTSNPNLYWYRQAAGRGLQLLFYSVGIGQISSEVPQNLSASRPQDRQFILSSKKLLLSDSGFYLCAWNPLGTGANVLTFGAGSRLTVL.

This clonotype turned up a few times. The rearrangement joins TRBV9 to TRBJ1-1; perhaps TRBD1 as D (5 bases). The CDR3 runs to 13 residues. The V end was cut by 4 bases, the J end by 1 base, with 8 bases between. Germline V lookup: CDR1 SGDLS, CDR2 YYNGEE. The CDR3: CASSQGPNTEAFF. The CDR3, as DNA: TGTGCCAGCAGCCAGGGCCCGAACACTGAAGCTTTCTTT. The full variable domain, rest sourced from reference TRBV9 and TRBJ1-1, is DSGVTQTPKHLITATGQRVTLRCSPRSGDLSVYWYQQSLDQGLQFLIQYYNGEERAKGNILERFSAQQFPDLHSELNLSSLELGDSALYFCASSQGPNTEAFFGQGTRLTVV.

Only a few counts were recorded for this clonotype. The V gene is TRBV7-9, the J gene TRBJ2-3; TRBD2 agrees at 7 bases. V was pared by 4 bases and J by 2 bases, with 9 bases of the junction left unmatched. Germline values: CDR1 SEHNR, CDR2 FQNEAQ (reference sequence). The CDR3 loop spans 16 amino acids. The chain's CDR3 is CASSSTPGLFTDTQYF. The CDR3 bases are TGTGCCAGCAGCTCCACACCGGGACTATTCACAGATACGCAGTATTTT.

The table lists this clonotype with a few counts. The chain has TRBV30 and TRBJ1-1; possibly TRBD1 for D (5 bases). The CDR3 totals 17 residues. V lost 0 bases, J lost 1 base, and 18 bases lay in between. The germline CDR1 and CDR2 sequences are GTSNPN and SVGIG (reference sequence). CDR3 bases: TGTGCCTGGAGTGTAGGTGGTGGGGGATCGAAGAACACTGAAGCTTTCTTT. This gives the protein CAWSVGGGGSKNTEAFF.

In its sample, this clonotype was seen many times. The chain recombines TRBV5-4 with TRBJ2-3; D is uncertain. Germline V gene data show CDR1 as SGHNT and CDR2 as YYREEE (reference sequence). This CDR3 is built from 12 residues. Trimming removed 0 bases at V and 4 bases at J, with 3 bases between. The chain's CDR3 is CASSLVSDTQYF. The DNA for the CDR3 is TGTGCCAGCAGCTTGGTTTCAGATACGCAGTATTTT.

This clonotype was recorded at least ten times. The rearrangement links TRBV20-1 to TRBJ2-7; D possibly corresponds to TRBD2 (5 bases). From germline, CDR1 is DFQATT and CDR2 SNEGSKA (reference sequence). The CDR3 sequence is 11 residues long. V was trimmed by 1 base and J by 9 bases, leaving 10 bases between them. DNA for the CDR3: TGCAGTGCTAGAGTCCGGGAAGGGCAGTACTTC. Amino acids: CSARVREGQYF.

This clonotype was detected only a few times. The chain combines TRBV20-1 with TRBJ2-3; 10 bases are a match to TRBD2. The germline gives CDR1 DFQATT, CDR2 SNEGSKA (reference sequence). This CDR3 has 15 residues. V was pared by 3 bases and J by 5 bases, with 8 bases of the junction left unmatched. Here the CDR3 DNA reads TGCAGTGCTAGCTCCCCTAGCGGGGGAATAGATACGCAGTATTTT. This codes for CSASSPSGGIDTQYF.

This clonotype was seen ten or more times. CDR3 sequence reads: CASSSAGGPQSEQFF. The CDR3 region has the DNA TGTGCCAGCAGCTCTGCGGGAGGACCCCAATCTGAGCAGTTCTTC. The genes are TRBV7-3 and TRBJ2-1; 8 bases agree with TRBD2. This CDR3 has 15 amino acids. Germline-derived CDR1 and CDR2 are SGHTA and FQGTGA. Germline trimming cut 4 bases from V and 9 bases from J; bases unmatched to any gene: 11.

This clonotype was seen many times. The V and J genes are TRBV2 and TRBJ1-5, with D possibly being TRBD1 (5 bases). Germline values: CDR1 SNHLY, CDR2 FYNNEI. There are 13 residues in the CDR3. V lost 7 bases and J 1 base, leaving 8 bases between the germline ends. The CDR3, as DNA: TGTGCCAGCAACCGGGACAGCAATCAGCCCCAGCATTTT. Its protein is CASNRDSNQPQHF.

J is TRBJ2-3 and V is TRBV10-3; D not certain. Germline V gene lookup returns CDR1 ENHRY and CDR2 SYGVKD. V was trimmed by 11 bases and J by 0 bases, leaving 15 bases between them. The CDR3 totals 14 residues. The CDR3 reads CAVGASSSTDTQYF. Written as DNA, the CDR3 is TGTGCCGTTGGAGCTTCATCTAGCACAGATACGCAGTATTTT.

This clonotype was observed a handful of times. The J gene is TRBJ2-3, the V gene TRBV5-1; 7 positions match TRBD2. The CDR3 sequence is 15 residues long. Looked up from germline, CDR1 is SGHRS and CDR2 is YFSETQ. V lost 0 bases, J lost 0 bases, and 1 base stayed unmatched. The CDR3 loop reads CASSLEGGSTDTQYF. For the CDR3, the DNA is TGCGCCAGCAGCTTGGAGGGAGGGAGCACAGATACGCAGTATTTT.

The chain uses TRBV29-1 and TRBJ2-3; D possibly corresponds to TRBD2 (5 bases). Trimming stripped 4 bases from V and 0 bases from J, with 11 bases between. The germline CDR1 and CDR2 sequences are SQVTM and ANQGSEA. The CDR3 is made up of 14 amino acids. As DNA, the CDR3 is TGCAGCGTTGGGGAGACCACTAGCACAGATACGCAGTATTTT. It encodes CSVGETTSTDTQYF.

The chain joins TRBV19 to TRBJ2-7; no clear D. V was pared by 2 bases and J by 0 bases, with 5 bases between. Germline V gene lookup returns CDR1 LNHDA and CDR2 SQIVND (reference sequence). The CDR3 spans 13 residues. The CDR3 nucleotides read TGTGCCAGTAGTATATCGGTCTCCTACGAGCAGTACTTC. Translating it yields CASSISVSYEQYF. The full variable domain, completed using reference TRBV19 and TRBJ2-7, is DGGITQSPKYLFRKEGQNVTLSCEQNLNHDAMYWYRQDPGQGLRLIYYSQIVNDFQKGDIAEGYSVSREKKESFPLTVTSAQKNPTAFYLCASSISVSYEQYFGPGTRLTVT.

This chain links TRBV10-3 with TRBJ2-1, with unresolved D. V lost 2 bases and J lost 6, with 5 bases in between. CDR3 size: 12 residues. Germline CDR1 and CDR2: ENHRY and SYGVKD. CDR3 coding DNA: TGTGCCATCAGTGAGCGTGGCAATGAGCAGTTCTTC. It translates to CAISERGNEQFF.

With respect to this clonotype: One end of the junction varies from germline; a read error may be responsible. The chain couples TRBV20-1 to TRBJ2-5; 9 nucleotides agree with TRBD2. The CDR3 spans 14 residues. Germline V gives CDR1 DFQATT, CDR2 SNEGSKA (reference sequence). The CDR3 nucleotides are TGCGGTGCTCGCCGGCCACTAGCGGGAGAGACCCAGTACTTC. It is translated as CGARRPLAGETQYF.

This chain uses TRBV20-1 with TRBJ2-1; 7 positions match TRBD2. The V gene end was trimmed by 6 bases and the J gene end by 4 bases; junction bases not matched to a gene: 12. This CDR3 contains 15 residues. CDR1 and CDR2 (germline): DFQATT, SNEGSKA (reference sequence). CDR3 bases: TGCAGTGCCCCCCCACTAGCGTCGAATTACAATGAGCAGTTCTTC. This codes for CSAPPLASNYNEQFF.

This clonotype was seen ten or more times. The rearrangement links TRBV11-2 to TRBJ2-1; 7 nucleotides align to TRBD2. This CDR3 spans 19 amino acids. The junction had 22 bases not matched to a gene; V was cut back by 5 bases and J by 6 bases. Germline V gene sequence: CDR1 SGHAT, CDR2 FQNNGV. CDR3 protein: CASSRSFLFGAGEGNEQFF. CDR3 bases: TGTGCCAGCAGCAGATCTTTCCTATTCGGGGCGGGAGAAGGCAATGAGCAGTTCTTC. Full variable domain (missing parts from reference TRBV11-2 and TRBJ2-1): EAGVAQSPRYKIIEKRQSVAFWCNPISGHATLYWYQQILGQGPKLLIQFQNNGVVDDSQLPKDRFSAERLKGVDSTLKIQPAKLEDSAVYLCASSRSFLFGAGEGNEQFFGPGTRLTVL.

The sample holds a few counts of this clonotype. The chain is built from TRBV29-1 and TRBJ1-1; TRBD1 might be the D (5 bases). The CDR3 consists of 13 residues. The V end lost 7 bases, the J end lost 3 bases, and 15 bases lay between the germline ends. CDR1 is SQVTM and CDR2 is ANQGSEA in the germline V gene. The CDR3 DNA reads as TGCAGCGCCTCGTCGGGGCTCTACACTGAAGCTTTCTTT. The encoded protein is CSASSGLYTEAFF.

This clonotype came up a few times. The rearrangement joins TRBV29-1 to TRBJ2-7, with 7 bases that match TRBD1. This CDR3 comprises 13 residues. CDR1 and CDR2 from the germline V gene are SQVTM and ANQGSEA. The junction had 5 bases not matched to a gene; V was cut back by 4 bases and J by 2 bases. CDR3 coding DNA: TGCAGCGTTGGGGCAGGGGGAACCTACGAGCAGTACTTC. This gives the protein CSVGAGGTYEQYF.

The rearrangement uses TRBV29-1 and TRBJ2-1; tentative D call: TRBD1 (6 bases). This CDR3 has 14 residues. Deletions cut 5 bases from V and 4 bases from J, with 15 bases between. Germline CDR1 reads SQVTM; CDR2 reads ANQGSEA. CDR3 nucleotides: TGCAGCGTTTTATTGGAGACAGGTTACAATGAGCAGTTCTTC. This encodes CSVLLETGYNEQFF.

This clonotype was observed many times. The J gene is TRBJ2-3, the V gene TRBV7-3, with TRBD2 identical over 11 bases. The J segment lost 4 bases and the V segment lost 5 bases, leaving 8 bases of the junction unmatched. CDR1 SGHTA and CDR2 FQGTGA come from the germline V gene. The CDR3 consists of 16 residues. The CDR3 loop is CASSPRLAGTSDTQYF. CDR3 DNA: TGTGCCAGCAGCCCCAGACTAGCGGGAACATCAGATACGCAGTATTTT.

This clonotype was detected ten times or more. The chain carries TRBV6-5 and TRBJ2-1, with TRBD2 identical over 11 bases. With V trimmed by 4 bases and J by 2 bases, 1 base remained unmatched. This CDR3 contains 15 residues. CDR1 and CDR2 (germline): MNHEY, SVGAGI. The CDR3 DNA is TGTGCCAGCAGTTTTAGCGGGAGGGCCTACAATGAGCAGTTCTTC. Translated: CASSFSGRAYNEQFF.

This clonotype was seen ten or more times. This chain links TRBV5-1 with TRBJ2-1; 12 bases map to TRBD2. Germline V CDR1 and CDR2: SGHRS, YFSETQ. Unmatched junction bases numbered 12, after V lost 3 bases and J lost 2 bases. The CDR3 is 19 residues long. CDR3 in amino acids: CASSSTLLLAGGTYNEQFF. As DNA, the CDR3 is TGCGCCAGCAGCTCCACCCTCCTCCTAGCGGGAGGGACCTACAATGAGCAGTTCTTC. Variable domain in full (rest from reference TRBV5-1 and TRBJ2-1): KAGVTQTPRYLIKTRGQQVTLSCSPISGHRSVSWYQQTPGQGLQFLFEYFSETQRNKGNFPGRFSGRQFSNSRSEMNVSTLELGDSALYLCASSSTLLLAGGTYNEQFFGPGTRLTVL.

V and J are TRBV20-1 and TRBJ2-3; no firm D call. This CDR3 has 15 amino acids. V was cut by 3 bases and J by 4 bases, with 17 bases left in between. Germline V gives CDR1 DFQATT, CDR2 SNEGSKA (reference sequence). CDR3 sequence (DNA): TGCAGTGCTAGGAACGGTCCTAGTGGGGCAGATACGCAGTATTTT. Translated: CSARNGPSGADTQYF.

The chain is built from TRBV9 and TRBJ2-7; D gene unclear. Germline V gives CDR1 SGDLS, CDR2 YYNGEE. Trimming pared 0 bases from V and 2 bases from J, leaving 12 bases between. This CDR3 comprises 15 residues. DNA for the CDR3: TGTGCCAGCAGCGTAGACGGCGGACCTACCTACGAGCAGTACTTC. Residues: CASSVDGGPTYEQYF.

This clonotype occurred many times. The chain uses TRBV7-7 and TRBJ2-5; tentative D call: TRBD1 (5 bases). This CDR3 region has 14 residues. The germline V gene has CDR1 SSHAT and CDR2 FNYEAQ (reference sequence). Trimming left V 5 bases short and J 5 bases short, with 15 bases between. In DNA, the CDR3 is TGTGCCAGCAGCCGATCTACAGGTGGGGAGACCCAGTACTTC. Translated, it gives CASSRSTGGETQYF.